One sample yielded the 15 T cell receptor beta chains listed below, sequenced in a study of response to subunit inactivated influenza vaccine. TCRdb recomputed calls from the RT-PCR reads with MiXCR, one row per CDR3 protein. The table has roughly 780,000 distinct CDR3 sequences, around 18% seen once. The material sequenced was PBMCs from blood, taken 4 to 6 days after vaccination. These receptors originate from a man aged 45 to 65 who received an inactivated influenza vaccine.

The table lists this clonotype with a few counts. The chain uses TRBV12-3 or TRBV12-4 and TRBJ2-7; the match to TRBD2 covers 11 bases. J gave up 4 bases and V 3 bases, and 5 bases lay outside the gene matches. This CDR3 contains 15 residues. CDR3: CASSFWASGGYEQYF. CDR3 bases: TGTGCCAGCAGTTTTTGGGCTAGCGGGGGGTACGAGCAGTACTTC.

This chain connects TRBV15 to TRBJ2-2, with TRBD2 identical over 8 bases. Germline V gene lookup returns CDR1 LNHNV and CDR2 YYDKDF (reference sequence). The J segment lost 5 bases and the V segment lost 4 bases, leaving 9 bases of the junction unmatched. The CDR3 has 16 amino acids. The CDR3 DNA follows: TGTGCCACCAGCACCCGGGAGGGCGGGTTTACCGGGGAGCTGTTTTTT. Protein sequence: CATSTREGGFTGELFF.

V is TRBV3-1 and J is TRBJ2-5; a weak D match, TRBD2 (5 bases). Between the trimmed V and J ends, which lost 0 bases and 7 bases, there was a span of 15 bases. This CDR3 is built from 15 residues. The V gene's germline CDR1 is LGHDT and CDR2 YNNKEL (reference sequence). CDR3 DNA: TGTGCCAGCAGCCAAGAAGATATCGGGATAGTGACCCAGTACTTC. This encodes CASSQEDIGIVTQYF.

This clonotype was seen ten or more times. The V call is TRBV20-1, the J call TRBJ2-7, with D perhaps TRBD1 (6 bases). The CDR3 contains 15 residues. V was pared by 6 bases and J by 3 bases, with 21 bases between. Per germline, CDR1 DFQATT and CDR2 SNEGSKA (reference sequence). CDR3 in DNA: TGCAGTGCGCCGCCCAGGGGCCACTCGGTCTACGAGCAGTACTTC. Translation gives CSAPPRGHSVYEQYF.

The chain combines TRBV2 with TRBJ2-7, with 7 bases that match TRBD1. The germline gives CDR1 SNHLY, CDR2 FYNNEI. This CDR3 region has 14 residues. Germline trimming cut 3 bases from V and 7 bases from J; bases unmatched to any gene: 9. The CDR3 sequence is CASSDTGAAWEQYF. CDR3 nucleotides: TGTGCCAGCAGTGATACAGGGGCGGCTTGGGAGCAGTACTTC.

V gene TRBV12-3 or TRBV12-4 combines with J gene TRBJ1-2; 7 bases fit TRBD1. The CDR3 has 13 residues. Trimming at V came to 6 bases and at J to 5 bases, leaving 6 bases not matched to a gene. CDR3 sequence: CASRRQGYYGYTF. CDR3 DNA: TGTGCCAGCAGGCGACAGGGCTATTATGGCTACACCTTC.

V usage is TRBV20-1 and J usage is TRBJ2-7; 8 bases are a match to TRBD1. The V gene end was trimmed by 3 bases and the J gene end by 7 bases; junction bases not matched to a gene: 8. This CDR3 is built from 13 residues. Germline-derived CDR1 and CDR2 are DFQATT and SNEGSKA (reference sequence). The CDR3 protein is CSARGGQVWEQYF. CDR3 DNA sequence: TGCAGTGCTAGGGGGGGACAGGTTTGGGAGCAGTACTTC.

This clonotype has a count of ten or more. The chain uses TRBV12-3 or TRBV12-4 and TRBJ1-2; a weak D match, TRBD1 (6 bases). V was shortened by 5 bases and J by 2 bases, with 12 bases between the two germline ends. The length of the CDR3 is 14 residues. CDR3: CASSPGDRNYGYTF. For the CDR3, the DNA is TGTGCCAGCAGTCCAGGGGACCGAAACTATGGCTACACCTTC.

This clonotype was found a few times. The chain has TRBV5-6 and TRBJ2-1, with 12 nucleotides matching TRBD2. Trimming at V came to 3 bases and at J to 16 bases, leaving 5 bases not matched to a gene. This CDR3 has 12 amino acids. CDR1 is SGHDT, CDR2 YYEEEE, per germline. CDR3: CASSYSSGGDFF. The CDR3 DNA follows: TGTGCCAGCAGCTACTCTAGCGGGGGGGACTTCTTC.

On this clonotype: The junction departs from the called germline gene at one end, perhaps through a read error. The chain carries TRBV5-1 and TRBJ1-2; no definite D call. The CDR3 runs 15 residues. Germline CDR1 reads SGHRS; CDR2 reads YFSETQ. In nucleotides, the CDR3 is TGCGCCAGCAGTTTGGACGCCCTTCCGGGAGATGGCTACACCTTC. Translated: CASSLDALPGDGYTF.

Points on this clonotype: This may come from a read error, since a much larger clone is one base off. The chain couples TRBV12-3 or TRBV12-4 to TRBJ2-2; 7 positions agree with TRBD1. This CDR3 has 13 residues. V was pared by 6 bases and J by 6 bases, with 4 bases of the junction left unmatched. CDR3 protein: CASRSQGAGELFF. The CDR3 coding sequence is TGTGCCAGCAGAAGTCAGGGGGCCGGGGAGCTGTTTTTT.

The table lists this clonotype with a count of one. The rearrangement links TRBV10-3 to TRBJ2-5; D is perhaps TRBD1 (8 bases). Per the germline V gene, CDR1 is ENHRY and CDR2 is SYGVKD. This CDR3 has 15 residues. V lost 4 bases to trimming and J lost 2 bases, with 14 bases between them. In nucleotides, the CDR3 is TGTGCCATCAGTGGGGGGGGACAGGCTCAAGAGACCCAGTACTTC. Encoded protein: CAISGGGQAQETQYF.

Comment on this clonotype: This sequence may be a read error, since a much larger clone differs from it by one base. This chain joins TRBV12-3 or TRBV12-4 and TRBJ2-5; maybe TRBD2 (5 bases). The CDR3 length is 13 residues. V was cut by 4 bases and J by 5 bases, with 11 bases left in between. For the CDR3, the DNA is TGTGCCAGCAGTTCGAGGAGGCGGGAGACCCAGTACTTC. Translating gives CASSSRRRETQYF.

This clonotype was counted between two and nine times. The chain is built from TRBV14 and TRBJ2-1, with TRBD1 identical over 8 bases. The germline V gene encodes CDR1 SGHDN and CDR2 FVKESK. The CDR3 totals 16 residues. The J segment lost 5 bases and the V segment lost 5 bases, leaving 11 bases of the junction unmatched. The CDR3: CASSYRTGFSHNEQFF. The CDR3 bases are TGTGCCAGCAGCTACCGGACAGGGTTCTCTCACAATGAGCAGTTCTTC. Based on the CDR3 plus reference TRBV14 and TRBJ2-1, the full variable domain is EAGVTQFPSHSVIEKGQTVTLRCDPISGHDNLYWYRRVMGKEIKFLLHFVKESKQDESGMPNNRFLAERTGGTYSTLKVQPAELEDSGVYFCASSYRTGFSHNEQFFGPGTRLTVL.

V usage is TRBV5-5 and J usage is TRBJ1-5; a weak D match, TRBD1 (5 bases). The V end was cut by 3 bases, the J end by 5 bases, with 18 bases between. Germline lookup yields CDR1 SGHKS and CDR2 YYEKEE (reference sequence). This CDR3 spans 16 amino acids. The CDR3 loop is CASSSQGRLGDQPQHF. The DNA of the CDR3 is TGTGCCAGCAGCTCCCAGGGCAGGTTAGGGGATCAGCCCCAGCATTTT.